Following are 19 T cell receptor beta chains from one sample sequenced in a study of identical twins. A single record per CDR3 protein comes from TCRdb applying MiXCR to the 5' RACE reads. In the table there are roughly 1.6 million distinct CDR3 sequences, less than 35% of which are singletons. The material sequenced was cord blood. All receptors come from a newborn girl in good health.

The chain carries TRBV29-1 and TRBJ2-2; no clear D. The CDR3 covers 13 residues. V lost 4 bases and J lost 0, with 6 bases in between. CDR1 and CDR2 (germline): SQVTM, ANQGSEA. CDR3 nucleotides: TGCAGCGTTGTCCTAGCGAACACCGGGGAGCTGTTTTTT. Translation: CSVVLANTGELFF.

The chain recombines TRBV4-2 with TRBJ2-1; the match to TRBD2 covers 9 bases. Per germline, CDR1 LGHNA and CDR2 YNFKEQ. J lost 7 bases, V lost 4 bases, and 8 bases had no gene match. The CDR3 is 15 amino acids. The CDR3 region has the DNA TGTGCCAGCAGCCCCTATAGCGGGAGAGAGAATGAGCAGTTCTTC. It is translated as CASSPYSGRENEQFF.

For the CDR3, the DNA is TGTGCCAGCAGCCAAGGCGGACAGGCCACAGATACGCAGTATTTT. The encoded protein is CASSQGGQATDTQYF. The rearrangement uses TRBV4-2 and TRBJ2-3; 7 nucleotides match TRBD1. The V gene's germline CDR1 is LGHNA and CDR2 YNFKEQ. The CDR3 covers 15 residues. The J segment lost 2 bases and the V segment lost 1 base, leaving 3 bases of the junction unmatched.

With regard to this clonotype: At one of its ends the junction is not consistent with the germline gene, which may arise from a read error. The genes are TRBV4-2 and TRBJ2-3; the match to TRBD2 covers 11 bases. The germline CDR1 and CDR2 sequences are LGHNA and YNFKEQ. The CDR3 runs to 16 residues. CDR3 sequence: CASSQGLAGSTDTQDF. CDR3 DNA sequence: TGTGCCAGCAGCCAAGGACTAGCGGGGTCCACAGATACGCAGGATTTT.

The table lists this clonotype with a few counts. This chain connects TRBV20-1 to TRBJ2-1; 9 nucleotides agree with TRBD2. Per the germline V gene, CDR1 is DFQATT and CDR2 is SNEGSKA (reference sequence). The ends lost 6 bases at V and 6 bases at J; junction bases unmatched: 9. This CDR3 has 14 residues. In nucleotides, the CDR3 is TGCAGTGCCTTAAGCGGGGGGCATACCAATGAGCAGTTCTTC. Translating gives CSALSGGHTNEQFF.

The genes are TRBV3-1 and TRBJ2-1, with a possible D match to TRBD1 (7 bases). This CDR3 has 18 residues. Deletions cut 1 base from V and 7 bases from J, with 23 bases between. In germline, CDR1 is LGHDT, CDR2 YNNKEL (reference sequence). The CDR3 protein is CASSQGIPDRRVGNEQFF. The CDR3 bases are TGTGCCAGCAGCCAAGGGATCCCGGACAGGAGGGTAGGGAATGAGCAGTTCTTC.

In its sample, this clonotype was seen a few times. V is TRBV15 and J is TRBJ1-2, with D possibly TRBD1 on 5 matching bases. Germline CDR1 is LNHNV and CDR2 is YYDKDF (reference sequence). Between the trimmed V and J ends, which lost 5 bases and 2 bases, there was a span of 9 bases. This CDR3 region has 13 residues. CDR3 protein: CATSLDSNYGYTF. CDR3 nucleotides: TGTGCCACCAGCCTTGACAGCAACTATGGCTACACCTTC.

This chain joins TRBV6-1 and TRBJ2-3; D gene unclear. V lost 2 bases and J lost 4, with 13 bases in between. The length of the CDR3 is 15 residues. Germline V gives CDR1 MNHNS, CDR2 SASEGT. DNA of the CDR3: TGTGCCAGCAGTGAAACGCAGGTTAGGGCAGATACGCAGTATTTT. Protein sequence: CASSETQVRADTQYF.

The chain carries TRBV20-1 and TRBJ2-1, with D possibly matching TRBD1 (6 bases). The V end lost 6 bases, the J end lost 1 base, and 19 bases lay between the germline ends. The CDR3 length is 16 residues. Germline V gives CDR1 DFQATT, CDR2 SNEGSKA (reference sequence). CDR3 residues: CSAPPSSRGSYNEQFF. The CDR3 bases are TGCAGTGCCCCCCCCTCGAGTAGGGGGTCCTACAATGAGCAGTTCTTC.

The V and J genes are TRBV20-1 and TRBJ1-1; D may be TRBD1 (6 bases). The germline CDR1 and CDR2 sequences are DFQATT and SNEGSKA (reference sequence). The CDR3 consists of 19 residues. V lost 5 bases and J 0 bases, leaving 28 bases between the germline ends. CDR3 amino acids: CSAFRGPLLSAIMNTEAFF. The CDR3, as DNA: TGCAGTGCTTTCCGGGGGCCGTTACTTTCGGCGATAATGAACACTGAAGCTTTCTTT.

The CDR3 region has the DNA TGTGCCAGCAGACAGCTCGTAGGCGGGGGGGTAGCCTACGAGCAGTACTTC. Translating it yields CASRQLVGGGVAYEQYF. The rearrangement links TRBV4-2 to TRBJ2-7; 9 positions match TRBD2. Germline CDR1 reads LGHNA; CDR2 reads YNFKEQ. The CDR3 extends over 17 amino acids. V lost 6 bases, J lost 2 bases, and 14 bases stayed unmatched.

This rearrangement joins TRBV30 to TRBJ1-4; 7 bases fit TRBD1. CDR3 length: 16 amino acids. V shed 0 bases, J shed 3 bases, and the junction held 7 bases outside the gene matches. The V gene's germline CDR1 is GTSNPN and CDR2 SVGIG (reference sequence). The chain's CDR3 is CAWSVPYRGANEKLFF. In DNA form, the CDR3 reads TGTGCCTGGAGTGTACCCTACAGGGGAGCTAATGAAAAACTGTTTTTT.

This CDR3 is CASSLQGFLSTQYF. The CDR3 bases are TGTGCCAGCAGTTTACAGGGTTTTCTCTCGACCCAGTACTTC. V and J are TRBV28 and TRBJ2-5, with D possibly being TRBD1 (5 bases). V lost 2 bases to trimming and J lost 7 bases, with 14 bases between them. The germline CDR1 and CDR2 sequences are MDHEN and SYDVKM. The CDR3 sequence is 14 residues long.

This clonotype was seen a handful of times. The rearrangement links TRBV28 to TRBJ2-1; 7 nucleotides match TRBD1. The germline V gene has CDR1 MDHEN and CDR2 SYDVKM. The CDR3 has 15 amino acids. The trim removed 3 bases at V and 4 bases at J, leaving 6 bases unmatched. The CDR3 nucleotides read TGTGCCAGCAGTTTTGCACAGGGGTTTTACAATGAGCAGTTCTTC. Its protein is CASSFAQGFYNEQFF.

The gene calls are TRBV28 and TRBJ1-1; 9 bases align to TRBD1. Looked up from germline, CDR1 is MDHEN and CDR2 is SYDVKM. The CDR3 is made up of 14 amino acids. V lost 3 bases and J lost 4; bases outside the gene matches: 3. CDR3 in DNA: TGTGCCAGCAGTTTCCCGACAGGGGGCACTGAAGCTTTCTTT. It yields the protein CASSFPTGGTEAFF.

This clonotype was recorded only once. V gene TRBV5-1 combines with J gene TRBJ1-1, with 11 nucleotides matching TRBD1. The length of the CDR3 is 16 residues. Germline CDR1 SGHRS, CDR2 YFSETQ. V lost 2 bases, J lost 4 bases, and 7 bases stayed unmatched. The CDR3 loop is CASSFQGQGATTEAFF. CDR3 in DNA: TGCGCCAGCAGCTTTCAAGGACAGGGGGCGACCACTGAAGCTTTCTTT. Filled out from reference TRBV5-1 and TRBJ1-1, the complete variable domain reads KAGVTQTPRYLIKTRGQQVTLSCSPISGHRSVSWYQQTPGQGLQFLFEYFSETQRNKGNFPGRFSGRQFSNSRSEMNVSTLELGDSALYLCASSFQGQGATTEAFFGQGTRLTVV.

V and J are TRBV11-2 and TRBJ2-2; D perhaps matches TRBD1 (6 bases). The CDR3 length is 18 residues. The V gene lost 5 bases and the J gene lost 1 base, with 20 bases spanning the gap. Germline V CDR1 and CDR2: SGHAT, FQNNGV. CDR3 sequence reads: CASSRGVGHLLNTGELFF. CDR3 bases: TGTGCCAGCAGCCGAGGGGTGGGACACCTATTGAACACCGGGGAGCTGTTTTTT.

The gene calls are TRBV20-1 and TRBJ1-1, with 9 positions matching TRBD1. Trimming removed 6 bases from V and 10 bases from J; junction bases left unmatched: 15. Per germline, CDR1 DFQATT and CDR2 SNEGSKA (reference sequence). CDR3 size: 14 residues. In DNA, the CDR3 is TGCAGTGCCATTAGCCCCGGGACAGGGTCCGGAGCTTTCTTT. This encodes CSAISPGTGSGAFF.

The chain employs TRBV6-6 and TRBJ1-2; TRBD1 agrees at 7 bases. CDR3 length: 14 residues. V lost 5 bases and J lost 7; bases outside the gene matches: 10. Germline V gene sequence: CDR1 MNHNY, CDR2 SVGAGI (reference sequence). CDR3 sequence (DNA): TGTGCCAGCAGTCCTGGGACAGCGAAGTTTGGCTACACCTTC. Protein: CASSPGTAKFGYTF.